This entry lists 2 T cell receptor beta chains sequenced from one sample in a study of blood T cell repertoires in COVID-19 (dated by TCRdb to the early 2020s). Libraries were built with the immunoSEQ multiplex PCR assay. TCRdb limited this immuneACCESS table to in-frame rearrangements with V and J called. A share of clones is missing; checked studies link under half to unresolved V genes, and the rest is unexplained. The sample table records about 68,000 clones; approximately 83% of these occur just once. The top ten clonotypes cover approximately 1.5% of the sample. Specimen: peripheral blood. Receptors were obtained from a woman aged 60-75 years with acute or convalescent COVID-19.

This sequence joins TRBV2 and TRBJ1-5; D is undetermined. Germline V lookup: CDR1 SNHLY, CDR2 FYNNEI. This CDR3 region has 14 residues. The V and J ends lost 3 bases and 1 base respectively, with 7 bases between them. The CDR3: CASSDQISNQPQHF. As DNA, the CDR3 is TGTGCCAGCAGTGATCAGATAAGCAATCAGCCCCAGCATTTT.

In its sample, this clone was seen once. The V and J genes are TRBV10-3 and TRBJ1-3; D might be TRBD1 (5 bases). Germline CDR1 and CDR2: ENHRY and SYGVKD. V lost 7 bases to trimming and J lost 0 bases, with 13 bases between them. CDR3 length: 15 amino acids. The chain's CDR3 is CAIMRDLTSGNTIYF. CDR3 DNA: TGTGCCATCATGCGGGACCTAACCTCTGGAAACACCATATATTTT.